The clone carrying this TCR beta chain turned up a few times. The antigen remains unidentified. CDR1 and CDR2 (germline): SGHAT, FQDESV (reference sequence). This CDR3 region has 12 residues. Trimming removed 6 bases from V and 9 bases from J; junction bases left unmatched: 5. With a J-beta primer mix and a sample-barcoded 5' primer, a second PCR ran about 6 to 11 cycles. Carrying 12 random nucleotides, a template-switch adaptor labeled each individual cDNA molecule. TCRdb passed the 5' RACE reads through MiXCR, listing each CDR3 protein once. The data hold some 1.5 million distinct CDR3 sequences, with approximately 30% observed a single time. These data come from a study of blood T cells in healthy people across ages. Overall study findings and caveats: There were more naive CD4+ cells and higher diversity in long-lived donors than in aged donors.

This TCR was sampled from a woman aged 25 to 45 in good health. J is TRBJ2-1 and V is TRBV11-1; 7 positions match TRBD2. The sample comprised blood. The CDR3 DNA reads TGTGCCAGCAGAAGTATAGCGGGTGAGCAGTTCTTC. This sequence encodes CASRSIAGEQFF.